This is a list of T cell receptor beta chains from one sample in a study of graft-versus-host responses after intestinal transplantation. Assay used: immunoSEQ multiplex PCR; TCRdb lists only in-frame clones, some missing. This sample has around 30,000 clones; approximately 93% occur once, and the top ten carry just over 0.7%. Sequencing was performed on PBMCs, taken 66 days after intestinal transplant. These receptors all stem from a human patient who received an intestinal transplant, so some T cells may come from the graft donor. Each CDR3 is given with its conserved first and last residue.

cdr3_aa: CASSHDLYDEQFF
j_call: TRBJ2-1
v_call: TRBV7-2

cdr3_aa: CASSRTTGNTIYF
j_call: TRBJ1-3
v_call: TRBV9

cdr3_aa: CASTILEGYQPQHF
j_call: TRBJ1-5
v_call: TRBV21-1

cdr3_aa: CASSLISLSGPGELFF
j_call: TRBJ2-2
v_call: TRBV7-3

cdr3_aa: CASSQDRDRDGYTF
j_call: TRBJ1-2
v_call: TRBV4-3

cdr3_aa: CASLPDSDTGELFF
j_call: TRBJ2-2
v_call: TRBV18

cdr3_aa: CASSIGGTEQYF
j_call: TRBJ2-7
v_call: TRBV19

cdr3_aa: CAWSSYRGAFF
j_call: TRBJ1-1
v_call: TRBV30

cdr3_aa: CASSVWLTDTQYF
j_call: TRBJ2-3
v_call: TRBV9

cdr3_aa: CASSQDRTSGGPTGETQYF
j_call: TRBJ2-5
v_call: TRBV4-1

cdr3_aa: CASSAGLNYEQYF
j_call: TRBJ2-7
v_call: TRBV10-1

cdr3_aa: CASSSAGHLNSGANVLTF
j_call: TRBJ2-6
v_call: TRBV5-1

cdr3_aa: CASTAGQTYEQYF
j_call: TRBJ2-7
v_call: TRBV7-8

cdr3_aa: CATNGGTEAFF
j_call: TRBJ1-1
v_call: TRBV19

cdr3_aa: CASSDRDNSPLHF
j_call: TRBJ1-6
v_call: TRBV6-1

cdr3_aa: CASSAGTEDEQYF
j_call: TRBJ2-7
v_call: TRBV19

cdr3_aa: CASSPGAENTYEQYF
j_call: TRBJ2-7
v_call: TRBV5-4

cdr3_aa: CASSLFFFGMQGDTEAFF
j_call: TRBJ1-1
v_call: TRBV7-8

cdr3_aa: CASSQGSGYTF
j_call: TRBJ1-2
v_call: TRBV4-1

cdr3_aa: CASSVIETDTQYF
j_call: TRBJ2-3
v_call: TRBV9

cdr3_aa: CASSPGDEQYF
j_call: TRBJ2-7
v_call: TRBV11-3

cdr3_aa: CSARPGLGYTF
j_call: TRBJ1-2
v_call: TRBV20-1

cdr3_aa: CASSFAGTPGELFF
j_call: TRBJ2-2
v_call: TRBV28

cdr3_aa: CASSPGTDYYEQYF
j_call: TRBJ2-7
v_call: TRBV4-1

cdr3_aa: CASSLEGRGNEKLFF
j_call: TRBJ1-4
v_call: TRBV5-5

cdr3_aa: CASSLGSGGTETQYF
j_call: TRBJ2-5
v_call: TRBV7-7

cdr3_aa: CASSEVRGREQYF
j_call: TRBJ2-7
v_call: TRBV6-1

cdr3_aa: CASSLEGLLRYNEKLFF
j_call: TRBJ1-4
v_call: TRBV5-5

cdr3_aa: CAWSVGAGGAYEQYF
j_call: TRBJ2-7
v_call: TRBV30

cdr3_aa: CASSLLRGVRREIWQYF
j_call: TRBJ2-7
v_call: TRBV28

cdr3_aa: CASSFDRGGEAFF
j_call: TRBJ1-1
v_call: TRBV7-4

cdr3_aa: CASSQDPPGELETQYF
j_call: TRBJ2-5
v_call: TRBV4-1

cdr3_aa: CASSYSLETGHYGYTF
j_call: TRBJ1-2
v_call: TRBV6-5

cdr3_aa: CASSLAISYEQYF
j_call: TRBJ2-7
v_call: TRBV7-9

cdr3_aa: CARGASLDTEAFF
j_call: TRBJ1-1
v_call: TRBV19

cdr3_aa: CASSPVGNYEQYF
j_call: TRBJ2-7
v_call: TRBV4-1

cdr3_aa: CASSEGLAGDNEQFF
j_call: TRBJ2-1
v_call: TRBV6-4

cdr3_aa: CASMLTLNYEQYF
j_call: TRBJ2-7
v_call: TRBV27

cdr3_aa: CATTPRGVGYEQFF
j_call: TRBJ2-1
v_call: TRBV15

cdr3_aa: CASSLIADRVPWTQYF
j_call: TRBJ2-5
v_call: TRBV28

cdr3_aa: CASTASMTETQYF
j_call: TRBJ2-5
v_call: TRBV6-1

cdr3_aa: CASSLWRDLGFYEQYF
j_call: TRBJ2-7
v_call: TRBV13

cdr3_aa: CAWSAQHNQPQHF
j_call: TRBJ1-5
v_call: TRBV30

cdr3_aa: CASSQDRGLNTEAFF
j_call: TRBJ1-1
v_call: TRBV4-3

cdr3_aa: CASSFVGTPNYGYTF
j_call: TRBJ1-2
v_call: TRBV19

cdr3_aa: CASSTTTGYNEQFF
j_call: TRBJ2-1
v_call: TRBV19

cdr3_aa: CASSPIGGPYSYNEQFF
j_call: TRBJ2-1
v_call: TRBV6-4

cdr3_aa: CASSLSNREGEQYF
j_call: TRBJ2-7
v_call: TRBV4-1

cdr3_aa: CASSLVGNQPQHF
j_call: TRBJ1-5
v_call: TRBV5-6

cdr3_aa: CASSIDHYANTGELFF
j_call: TRBJ2-2
v_call: TRBV2

cdr3_aa: CASSQGGPSEAFF
j_call: TRBJ1-1
v_call: TRBV7-9

cdr3_aa: CAWGPGTGDEKLFF
j_call: TRBJ1-4
v_call: TRBV30

cdr3_aa: CASSFRGRAYEQYF
j_call: TRBJ2-7
v_call: TRBV5-1

cdr3_aa: CASSLLAGDTGELFF
j_call: TRBJ2-2
v_call: TRBV7-2

cdr3_aa: CASSPTLTGGREKLFF
j_call: TRBJ1-4
v_call: TRBV6-6

cdr3_aa: CASSLGPTATNEKLFF
j_call: TRBJ1-4
v_call: TRBV5-6